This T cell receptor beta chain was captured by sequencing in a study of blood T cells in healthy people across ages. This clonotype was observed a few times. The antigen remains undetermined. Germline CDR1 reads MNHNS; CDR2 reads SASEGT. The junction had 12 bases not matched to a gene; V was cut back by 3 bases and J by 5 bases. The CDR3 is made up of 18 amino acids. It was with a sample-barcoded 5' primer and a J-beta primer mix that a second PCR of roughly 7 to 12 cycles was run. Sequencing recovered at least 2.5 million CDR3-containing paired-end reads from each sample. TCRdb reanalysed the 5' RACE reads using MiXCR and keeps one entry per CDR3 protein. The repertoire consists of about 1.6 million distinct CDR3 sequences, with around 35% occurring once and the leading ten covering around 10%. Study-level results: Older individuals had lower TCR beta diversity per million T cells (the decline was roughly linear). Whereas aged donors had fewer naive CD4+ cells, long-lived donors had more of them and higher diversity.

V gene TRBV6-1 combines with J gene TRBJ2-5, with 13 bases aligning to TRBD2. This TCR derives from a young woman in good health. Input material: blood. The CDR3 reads CASSDRTFGLAGAETQYF. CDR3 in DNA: TGTGCCAGCAGTGACCGGACCTTCGGACTAGCGGGGGCGGAGACCCAGTACTTC.